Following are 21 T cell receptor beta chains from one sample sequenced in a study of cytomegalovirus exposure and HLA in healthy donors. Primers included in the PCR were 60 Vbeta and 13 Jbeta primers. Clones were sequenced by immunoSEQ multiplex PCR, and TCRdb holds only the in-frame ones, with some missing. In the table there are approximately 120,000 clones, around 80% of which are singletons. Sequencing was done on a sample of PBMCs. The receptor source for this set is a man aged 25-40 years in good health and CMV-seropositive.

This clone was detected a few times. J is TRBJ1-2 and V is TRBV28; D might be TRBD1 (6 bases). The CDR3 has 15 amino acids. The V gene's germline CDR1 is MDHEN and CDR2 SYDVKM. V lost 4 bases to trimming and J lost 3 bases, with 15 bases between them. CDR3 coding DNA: TGTGCCAGCAGTTCAATGACAGGCATTGACTATGGCTACACCTTC. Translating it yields CASSSMTGIDYGYTF.

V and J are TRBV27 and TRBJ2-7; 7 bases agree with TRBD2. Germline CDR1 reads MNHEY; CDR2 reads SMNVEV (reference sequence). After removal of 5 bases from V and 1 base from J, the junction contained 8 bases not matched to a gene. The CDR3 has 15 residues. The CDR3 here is CASSPLAGPSYEQYF. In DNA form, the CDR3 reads TGTGCCAGCAGTCCGTTAGCGGGTCCGTCCTACGAGCAGTACTTC.

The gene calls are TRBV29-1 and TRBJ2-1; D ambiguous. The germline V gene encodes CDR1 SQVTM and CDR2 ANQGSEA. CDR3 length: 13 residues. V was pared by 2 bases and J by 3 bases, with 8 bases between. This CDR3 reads CSVETENYNEQFF. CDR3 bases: TGCAGCGTTGAAACAGAGAACTACAATGAGCAGTTCTTC.

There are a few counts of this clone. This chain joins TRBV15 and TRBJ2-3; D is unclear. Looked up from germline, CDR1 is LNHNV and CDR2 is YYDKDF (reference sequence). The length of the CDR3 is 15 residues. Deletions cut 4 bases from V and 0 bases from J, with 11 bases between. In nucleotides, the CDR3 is TGTGCCACCAGCATCCCAGCGTTTAGCACAGATACGCAGTATTTT. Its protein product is CATSIPAFSTDTQYF.

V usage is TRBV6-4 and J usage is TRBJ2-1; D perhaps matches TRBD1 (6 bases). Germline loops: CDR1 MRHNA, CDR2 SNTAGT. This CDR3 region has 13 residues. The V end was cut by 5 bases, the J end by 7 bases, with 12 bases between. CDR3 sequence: CASSRGFLNEQFF. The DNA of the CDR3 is TGTGCCAGCAGTAGGGGGTTTCTGAATGAGCAGTTCTTC.

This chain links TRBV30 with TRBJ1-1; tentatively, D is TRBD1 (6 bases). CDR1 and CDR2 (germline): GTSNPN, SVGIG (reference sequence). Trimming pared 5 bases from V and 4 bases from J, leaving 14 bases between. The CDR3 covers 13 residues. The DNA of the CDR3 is TGTGCCTGGTCACATGGGGGCGGCACTGAAGCTTTCTTT. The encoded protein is CAWSHGGGTEAFF.

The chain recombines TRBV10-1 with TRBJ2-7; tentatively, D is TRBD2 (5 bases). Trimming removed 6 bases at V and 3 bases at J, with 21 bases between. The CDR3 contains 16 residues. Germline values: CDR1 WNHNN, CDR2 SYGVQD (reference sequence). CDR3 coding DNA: TGCGCCAGCAGCGCCGTTGTGGGCTCAGCGGTCTACGAGCAGTACTTC. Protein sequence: CASSAVVGSAVYEQYF.

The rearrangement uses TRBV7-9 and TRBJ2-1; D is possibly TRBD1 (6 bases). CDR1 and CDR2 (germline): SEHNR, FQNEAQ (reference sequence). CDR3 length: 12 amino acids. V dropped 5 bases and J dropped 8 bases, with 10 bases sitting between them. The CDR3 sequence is CASSPRGYEQFF. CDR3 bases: TGTGCCAGCAGCCCAAGGGGGTATGAGCAGTTCTTC.

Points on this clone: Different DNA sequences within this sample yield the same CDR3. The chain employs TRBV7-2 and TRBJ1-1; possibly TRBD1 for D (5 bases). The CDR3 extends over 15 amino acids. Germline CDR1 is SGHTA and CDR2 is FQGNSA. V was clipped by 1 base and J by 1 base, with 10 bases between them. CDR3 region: CASSLVSRANTEAFF. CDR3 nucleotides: TGTGCCAGCAGCTTAGTCTCCAGGGCGAACACTGAAGCTTTCTTT.

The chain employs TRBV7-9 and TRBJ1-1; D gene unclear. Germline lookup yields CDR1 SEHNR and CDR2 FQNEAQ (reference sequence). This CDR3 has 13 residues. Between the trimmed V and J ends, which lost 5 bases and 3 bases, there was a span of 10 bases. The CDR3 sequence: CASSLAGYTEAFF. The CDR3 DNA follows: TGTGCCAGCAGCCTCGCAGGCTACACTGAAGCTTTCTTT.

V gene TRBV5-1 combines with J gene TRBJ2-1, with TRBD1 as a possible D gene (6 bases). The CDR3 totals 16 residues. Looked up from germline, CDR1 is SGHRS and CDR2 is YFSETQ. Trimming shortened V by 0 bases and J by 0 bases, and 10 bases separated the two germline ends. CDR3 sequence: CASSLVTGTSYNEQFF. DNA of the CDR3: TGCGCCAGCAGCTTGGTAACAGGGACCTCCTACAATGAGCAGTTCTTC. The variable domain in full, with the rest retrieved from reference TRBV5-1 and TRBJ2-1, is KAGVTQTPRYLIKTRGQQVTLSCSPISGHRSVSWYQQTPGQGLQFLFEYFSETQRNKGNFPGRFSGRQFSNSRSEMNVSTLELGDSALYLCASSLVTGTSYNEQFFGPGTRLTVL.

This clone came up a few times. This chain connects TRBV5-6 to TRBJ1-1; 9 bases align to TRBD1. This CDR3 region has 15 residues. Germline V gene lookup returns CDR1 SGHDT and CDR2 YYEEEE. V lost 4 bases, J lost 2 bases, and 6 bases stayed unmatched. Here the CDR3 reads CASSPDRGLNTEAFF. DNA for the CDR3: TGTGCCAGCAGCCCGGACAGGGGTCTAAACACTGAAGCTTTCTTT.

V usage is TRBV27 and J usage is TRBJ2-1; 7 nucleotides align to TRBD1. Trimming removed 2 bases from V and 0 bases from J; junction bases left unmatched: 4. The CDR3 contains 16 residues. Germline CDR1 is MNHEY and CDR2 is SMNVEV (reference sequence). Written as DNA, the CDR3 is TGTGCCAGCAGTTTAAGGGGGCTAGACTCCTACAATGAGCAGTTCTTC. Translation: CASSLRGLDSYNEQFF.

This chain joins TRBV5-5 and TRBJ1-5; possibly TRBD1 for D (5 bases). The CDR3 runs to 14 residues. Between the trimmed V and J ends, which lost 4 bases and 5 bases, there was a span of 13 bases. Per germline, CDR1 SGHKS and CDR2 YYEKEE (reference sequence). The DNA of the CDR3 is TGTGCCAGCAGCCCCGGACAAGGCCATCAGCCCCAGCATTTT. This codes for CASSPGQGHQPQHF. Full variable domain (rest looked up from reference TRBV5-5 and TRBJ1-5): DAGVTQSPTHLIKTRGQQVTLRCSPISGHKSVSWYQQVLGQGPQFIFQYYEKEERGRGNFPDRFSARQFPNYSSELNVNALLLGDSALYLCASSPGQGHQPQHFGDGTRLSIL.

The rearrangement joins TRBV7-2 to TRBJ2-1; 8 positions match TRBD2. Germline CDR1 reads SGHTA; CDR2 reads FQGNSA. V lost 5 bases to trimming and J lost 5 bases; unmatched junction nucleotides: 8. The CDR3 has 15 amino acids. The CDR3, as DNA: TGTGCCAGCAGCCCACGACTAGCGCTGAACAATGAGCAGTTCTTC. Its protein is CASSPRLALNNEQFF.

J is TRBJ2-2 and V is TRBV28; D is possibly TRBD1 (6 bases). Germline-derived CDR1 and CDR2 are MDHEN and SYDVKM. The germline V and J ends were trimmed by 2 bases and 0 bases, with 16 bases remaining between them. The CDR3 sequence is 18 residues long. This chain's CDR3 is CASSLKVSDRANTGELFF. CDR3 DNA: TGTGCCAGCAGTTTAAAGGTGTCGGACAGAGCGAACACCGGGGAGCTGTTTTTT.

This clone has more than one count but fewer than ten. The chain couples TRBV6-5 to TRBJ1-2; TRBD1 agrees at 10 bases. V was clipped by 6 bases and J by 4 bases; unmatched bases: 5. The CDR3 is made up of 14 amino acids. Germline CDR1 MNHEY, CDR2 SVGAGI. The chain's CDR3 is CASSWTGGVYGYTF. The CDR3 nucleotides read TGTGCCAGCAGCTGGACAGGGGGGGTCTATGGCTACACCTTC.

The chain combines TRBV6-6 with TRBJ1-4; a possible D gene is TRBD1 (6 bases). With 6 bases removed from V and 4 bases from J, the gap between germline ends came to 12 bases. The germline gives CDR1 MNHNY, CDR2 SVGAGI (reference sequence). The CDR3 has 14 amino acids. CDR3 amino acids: CASRQGGGNEKLFF. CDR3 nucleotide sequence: TGTGCCAGCAGACAAGGGGGGGGTAATGAAAAACTGTTTTTT.

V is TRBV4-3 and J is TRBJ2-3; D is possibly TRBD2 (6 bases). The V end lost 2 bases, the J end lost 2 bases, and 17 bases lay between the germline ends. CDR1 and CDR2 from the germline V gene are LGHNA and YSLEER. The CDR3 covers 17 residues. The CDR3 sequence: CASSQFPGRLNTDTQYF. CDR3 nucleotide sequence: TGCGCCAGCAGCCAATTCCCCGGGAGACTAAACACAGATACGCAGTATTTT.

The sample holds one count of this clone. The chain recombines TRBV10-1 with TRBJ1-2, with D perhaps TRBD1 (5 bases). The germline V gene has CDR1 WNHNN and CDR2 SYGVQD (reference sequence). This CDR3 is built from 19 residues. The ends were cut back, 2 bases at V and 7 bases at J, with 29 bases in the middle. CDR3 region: CASSEPRGLRGHSWAGYTF. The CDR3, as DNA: TGCGCCAGCAGTGAGCCCCGGGGACTACGAGGACATTCTTGGGCTGGCTACACCTTC.

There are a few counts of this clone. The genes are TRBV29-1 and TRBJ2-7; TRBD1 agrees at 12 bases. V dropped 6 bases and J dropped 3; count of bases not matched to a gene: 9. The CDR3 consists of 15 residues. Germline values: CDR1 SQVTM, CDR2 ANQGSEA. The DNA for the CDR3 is TGCAGCGTCACCCGGGGACAGGGGGCTGGCTACGAGCAGTACTTC. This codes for CSVTRGQGAGYEQYF.